Listed below are T cell receptor beta chains from one sample, sequenced in a study of CD8 T cells in Susac syndrome. TCRdb re-called the immunoSEQ multiplex PCR reads through MiXCR, storing one row per CDR3 protein. The sample has roughly 140,000 distinct CDR3 sequences; around 95% are singletons. The sequenced material came from CD4+ T cells from PBMCs. The receptors were gathered from a human donor with Susac syndrome. CDR3s include the opening cysteine and the closing phenylalanine or tryptophan. Each record gives: clone size, V gene, J gene, D gene, CDR3 protein, CDR3 DNA. The D gene is left open where the match is weak. Expanded clones are given a class, and other clones once, few, many or no size at all.

>.|TRBV7-7|TRBJ2-7|.
CASSQSPGVEQYF
TGTGCCAGCAGCCAATCCCCAGGGGTCGAGCAGTACTTC
>.|TRBV19|TRBJ2-5|TRBD1
CASSPAGTGTETQYF
TGTGCCAGTAGTCCCGCCGGGACAGGGACAGAGACCCAGTACTTC
>.|TRBV12-3/TRBV12-4|TRBJ1-1|.
CASRGSGNTEAFF
TGTGCCAGCCGGGGCTCGGGGAACACTGAAGCTTTCTTT
>.|TRBV21-1|TRBJ2-7|.
CASSPWTYYEQYF
TGTGCCAGCAGCCCCTGGACTTACTACGAGCAGTACTTC
>.|TRBV29-1|TRBJ2-3|.
CSGEGSTDTQYF
TGCAGCGGGGAAGGGTCGACAGATACGCAGTATTTT
>.|TRBV2|TRBJ1-6|.
CASGVLAWDSPLHF
TGTGCCAGCGGTGTATTAGCCTGGGATTCACCCCTCCACTTT
>.|TRBV20-1|TRBJ1-2|TRBD1
CSAPLGQGARGGYTF
TGCAGTGCACCTCTCGGACAGGGGGCGCGGGGTGGCTACACCTTC
>.|TRBV5-1|TRBJ2-1|.
CASSLVPIGEQFF
TGCGCCAGCAGCTTGGTCCCTATCGGGGAGCAGTTCTTC
>.|TRBV24-1|TRBJ2-1|.
CATSDFGNEQFF
TGTGCCACCAGTGATTTTGGGAATGAGCAGTTCTTC
>.|TRBV6-6|TRBJ2-3|TRBD2
CASSTDGGGEQYF
TGTGCCAGCAGTACTGATGGGGGAGGGGAGCAGTATTTT
>.|TRBV7-8|TRBJ2-5|TRBD1
CASSPRAGGIQETQYF
TGTGCCAGCAGCCCGCGGGCAGGGGGAATCCAAGAGACCCAGTACTTC
>.|TRBV27|TRBJ2-7|TRBD2
CASRGRGANYEQYF
TGTGCCAGCAGGGGGCGGGGGGCAAACTACGAGCAGTACTTC
>.|TRBV14|TRBJ2-5|.
CASSQVAGKEETQYF
TGTGCCAGCAGCCAAGTAGCCGGGAAAGAAGAGACCCAGTACTTC
>.|TRBV20-1|TRBJ2-5|.
CSAYHREETQYF
TGCAGTGCTTACCACAGGGAAGAGACCCAGTACTTC
>.|TRBV4-1|TRBJ2-5|.
CASSHGTHQETQYF
TGCGCCAGCAGCCACGGGACTCATCAAGAGACCCAGTACTTC
>once|TRBV7-9|TRBJ1-6|.
CASSADGINSPLHF
TGTGCCAGCAGCGCTGACGGGATAAATTCACCCCTCCACTTT